This T cell receptor (beta chain) was observed in a study of blood T cells in healthy people across ages. Note on this clonotype: Its antigen remains unidentified.

Primed by a sample-barcoded 5' primer and a J-beta primer mix, a second PCR proceeded for roughly 6 to 12 cycles. TCRdb re-called the 5' RACE reads with MiXCR, one entry per CDR3 protein. The table has around 1,000,000 distinct CDR3 sequences, around 27% seen once. Study-level findings and limits: PBMCs were not sorted, which prevented a conclusive comparison of naive versus antigen-experienced cells.

These data also formed part of another study, on T cells of mothers and their children.

Sequenced sample: blood. The receptor comes from a girl aged 2 to 9 in good health.

The CDR3: CATSRDWREEQYF. CDR3 bases: TGTGCCACCAGCAGAGATTGGCGAGAAGAGCAGTACTTC. The V call is TRBV15, the J call TRBJ2-7; no firm D call. The CDR3 length is 13 residues. With 0 bases removed from V and 7 bases from J, the gap between germline ends came to 10 bases. Germline loops: CDR1 LNHNV, CDR2 YYDKDF (reference sequence).